This T cell receptor beta chain appears in the sequencing data of a study of T cells in Graves' hyperthyroidism and ophthalmopathy (dated by TCRdb to about 2019). For context, the study as a whole: Peripheral blood samples were taken at the time of initial diagnosis, prior to any treatment. To identify distinguishing TCR V-J signatures, a discovery cohort of 95 to 100 patients was used, comprising fewer than 45 with Graves' ophthalmopathy and around 57 with stable Graves' hyperthyroidism. Prospective prediction of ophthalmopathy was tested in an independent validation cohort of fewer than 20 hyperthyroidism patients and 15 to 17 patients who later progressed to ophthalmopathy. The 100 discovery patients were randomly divided into training and test sets at a 7:3 ratio. In six Graves' hyperthyroidism patients, the study also compared T-cell repertoires from thyroid tissue with T-cell repertoires from blood. The paper reports TCR Vbeta CDR3 sequencing of some 140 peripheral blood samples: approximately 43 ophthalmopathy, some 80 hyperthyroidism and around 17 progressor patients. After blood sampling, hyperthyroidism patients were treated with methimazole at a starting dose of 30 mg daily, and ophthalmopathy patients were treated with high-dose intravenous methylprednisolone.

The TCR beta CDR3 regions were amplified from the RNA transcripts. The TCR CDR3 was subjected to a first round of RT-PCR using the HTBI primer set and the Qiagen OneStep RT-PCR kit. Libraries were constructed in a second round of multiplex PCR, after which size selection and purification were performed. Paired-end sequencing of the libraries was performed with 100 bp reads on an Illumina HiSeq2000. Under the source paper's analysis protocol: SOAPnuke was used to process the raw data, removing reads that contained adapters or uncalled bases, had a mean Phred below 15, or lacked an exact match to the constant primer or identifier. COPE v1.2.5 was used to merge high-quality paired reads, and clonotypes were defined as unique nucleotide sequences. MiTCR v1.1 was used to align the clonotypes against IMGT TRBV, TRBD and TRBJ reference segments. The analysis was restricted to V-J combinations with a frequency above 0.0001, which together covered just over 98% of the repertoires. The TCS score was defined as F50 (clonal expansion) divided by E x V (chaos), with BLOSUM62-based TCRdist calculated between CDR3 peptides within each V-J. Welch's t-statistics and random forest reduced several hundred V-J features to roughly 13, which were used in a naive Bayes classifier (R e1071). The public reads were run again by TCRdb, first through fastp at Q25 and then through MiXCR, and only productive beta chains were kept. Each entry merges the rows of one CDR3 protein and shows their most common DNA and genes. These V and J calls rely on TCRdb rather than the paper's analysis. The table for this sample lists about 370,000 distinct CDR3 sequences; roughly 15% of them were counted only once. The ten most abundant clones make up under 25% of the sample.

General conclusions and limits of the study: During validation, the model predicted progression to ophthalmopathy a median of about 5.9 months ahead of onset, with more than 60% sensitivity and under 85% specificity. In cross-validation, a model built on a 13 V-J signature told ophthalmopathy apart from stable hyperthyroidism with over 85% sensitivity and roughly 82% specificity, and in testing the same model reached 80%/75%. Sample size was not statistically predetermined, and investigators were not blinded to group allocation. Blood samples also contained most of the expanded thyroid clonotypes (frequency above 0.001), which suggests that blood repertoires may reflect thyroid immune responses.

The germline V gene (reference sequence) sets CDR1 to LGHDT and CDR2 to YNNKEL. From cysteine to phenylalanine, the CDR3 is 16 amino acids long. Of all the DNA, just the CDR3 is kept, 48 bases in frame from base 1. The V end loses 2 bases and the J end loses 3 bases, and a stretch of 17 bases separates them. Many counts were recorded for this clonotype. What this receptor recognizes is not known. No per-base quality is available; no much larger clone lies one base away. Ophthalmopathy patients had moderately to severely active disease, with a Clinical Activity Score of 3 or more, a NOSPECS grade of 4 or more, and a disease duration of less than 3 months. Patients with uncontrolled infections, other autoimmune diseases, pregnancy or lactation were excluded. Diagnoses were established on the basis of clinical symptoms, serum thyroxine and TRAb, thyroid ultrasound, and orbital computed tomography. PBMCs were separated from roughly 10 ml of fresh peripheral blood using Ficoll-Paque density gradient centrifugation. Trizol reagent was used to extract total RNA, and RNA quality was then checked on an Agilent 2100 Bioanalyzer.

In this chain, TRBV3-1 is recombined with TRBJ2-7; TRBD1 might be the D gene, on 6 matching bases. The TCR originated in a woman aged 55 to 70 with Graves' ophthalmopathy. Sequencing used blood. The DNA is TGTGCCAGCAGCCAACTACAGGGACATTTGGTCTACGAGCAGTACTTC. Translation gives CASSQLQGHLVYEQYF.